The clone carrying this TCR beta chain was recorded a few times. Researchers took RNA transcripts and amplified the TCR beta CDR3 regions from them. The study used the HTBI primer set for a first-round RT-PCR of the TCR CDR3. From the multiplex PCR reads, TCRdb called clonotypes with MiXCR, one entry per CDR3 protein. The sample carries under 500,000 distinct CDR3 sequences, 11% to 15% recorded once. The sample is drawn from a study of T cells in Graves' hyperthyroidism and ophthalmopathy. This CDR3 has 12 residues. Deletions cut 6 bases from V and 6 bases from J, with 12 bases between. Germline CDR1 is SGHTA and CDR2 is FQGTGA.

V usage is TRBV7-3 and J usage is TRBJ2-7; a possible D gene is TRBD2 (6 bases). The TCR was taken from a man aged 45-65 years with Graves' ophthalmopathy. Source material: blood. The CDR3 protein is CASSPMGGEQYF. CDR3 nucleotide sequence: TGTGCCAGCAGTCCAATGGGGGGCGAGCAGTACTTC.